This T cell receptor beta chain was obtained from a study of response to subunit inactivated influenza vaccine. Findings and caveats of the study: The authors suggested that every seasonal influenza vaccination recruits few new T cells.

Losses at the gene ends were 4 bases for V and 0 bases for J; bases not matched to a gene: 8. In germline, CDR1 is SGHDN, CDR2 FVKESK. The CDR3 is made up of 18 amino acids. TCRdb re-analysed the RT-PCR reads in MiXCR, keeping a single row per CDR3 protein. Of approximately 700,000 distinct CDR3 sequences in the sample, 15% to 19% are singletons; the top ten hold 11%. On this clonotype: What it binds is not known.

The J gene is TRBJ2-2, the V gene TRBV14, with TRBD2 matching over 10 bases. The source of this sequence is a man in his forties or fifties who received an inactivated influenza vaccine. Specimen: PBMCs from blood, collected approximately 13 days after vaccination. The CDR3 nucleotides are TGTGCCAGCAGCCCTTTCACCCTAGCGGGAGCGAACACCGGGGAGCTGTTTTTT. It is translated as CASSPFTLAGANTGELFF.